A few counts support the clone carrying this T cell receptor beta chain. TCRdb passed the 5' RACE reads through MiXCR, listing each CDR3 protein once. The sample lists hundreds of thousands of distinct CDR3 sequences; around 12% were seen once. This specimen belongs to a study of identical twins. V was pared by 1 base and J by 8 bases, with 17 bases between. The CDR3 has 15 amino acids. The germline gives CDR1 MGHRA, CDR2 YSYEKL. This sample also belongs to another study, concerning yellow fever vaccine responses in identical twins. That source reports: Twins reportedly showed a vaccine T cell response that seemed partly convergent and partly personalized.

The rearrangement links TRBV4-1 to TRBJ1-2; tentative D call: TRBD1 (6 bases). The TCR comes from a woman aged 18 to 35 in good health. The sample consisted of PBMCs. The CDR3 loop is CASSQVTRQEKGYTF. The CDR3 DNA follows: TGCGCCAGCAGCCAAGTCACGCGACAGGAGAAGGGCTACACCTTC.